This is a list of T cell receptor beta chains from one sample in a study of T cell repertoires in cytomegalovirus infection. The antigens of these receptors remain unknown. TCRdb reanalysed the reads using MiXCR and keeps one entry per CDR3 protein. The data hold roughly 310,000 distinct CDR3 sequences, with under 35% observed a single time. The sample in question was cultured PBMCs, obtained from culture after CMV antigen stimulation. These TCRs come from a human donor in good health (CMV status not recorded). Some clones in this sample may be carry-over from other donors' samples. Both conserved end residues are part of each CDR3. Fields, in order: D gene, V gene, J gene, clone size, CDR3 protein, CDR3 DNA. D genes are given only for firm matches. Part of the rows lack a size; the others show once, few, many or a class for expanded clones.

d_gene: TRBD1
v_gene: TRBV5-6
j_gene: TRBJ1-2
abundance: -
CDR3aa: CASREGAGSYGYTF
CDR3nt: TGTGCCAGCAGAGAGGGGGCAGGGTCCTATGGCTACACCTTC

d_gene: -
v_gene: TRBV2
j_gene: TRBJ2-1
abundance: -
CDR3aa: CASSADYNNEQFF
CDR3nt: TGTGCCAGCAGTGCGGACTACAACAATGAGCAGTTCTTC

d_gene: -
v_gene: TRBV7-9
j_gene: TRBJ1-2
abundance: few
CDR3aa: CASSLSDARSGGYTF
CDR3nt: TGTGCCAGCAGCTTATCGGACGCGCGCTCCGGTGGCTACACCTTC

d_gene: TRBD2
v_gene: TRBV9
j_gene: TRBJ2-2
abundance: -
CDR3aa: CASSVGIAGVSGELFF
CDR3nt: TGTGCCAGCAGCGTAGGAATAGCGGGGGTATCCGGGGAGCTGTTTTTT

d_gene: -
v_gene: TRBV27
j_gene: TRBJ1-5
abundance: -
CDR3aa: CASSPGTERNQPQHF
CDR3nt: TGTGCCAGCAGCCCCGGGACGGAGCGCAATCAGCCCCAGCATTTT

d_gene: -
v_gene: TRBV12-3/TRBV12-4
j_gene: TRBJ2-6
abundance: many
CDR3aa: CASSKTGANVLTF
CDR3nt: TGTGCCAGCAGCAAAACTGGGGCCAACGTCCTGACTTTC

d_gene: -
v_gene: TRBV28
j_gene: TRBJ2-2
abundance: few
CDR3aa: CASSLAGGATGELFF
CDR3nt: TGTGCCAGCAGTTTAGCTGGGGGTGCCACCGGGGAGCTGTTTTTT

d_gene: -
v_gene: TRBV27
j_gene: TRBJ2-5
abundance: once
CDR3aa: CASSLQSIGETQYF
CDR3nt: TGTGCCAGCAGTTTACAATCAATAGGAGAGACCCAGTACTTC

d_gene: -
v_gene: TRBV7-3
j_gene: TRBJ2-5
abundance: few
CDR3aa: CASSWGRGGGLSETQYF
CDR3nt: TGTGCCAGCAGCTGGGGTCGGGGAGGGGGCTTGTCAGAGACCCAGTACTTC

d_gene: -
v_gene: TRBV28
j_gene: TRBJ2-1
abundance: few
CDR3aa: CATRGEIGYEQFF
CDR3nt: TGTGCCACCCGTGGGGAGATCGGGTATGAGCAGTTCTTC

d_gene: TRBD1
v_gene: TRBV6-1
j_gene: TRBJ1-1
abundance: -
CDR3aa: CASSADRGRTEAFF
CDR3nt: TGTGCCAGCAGTGCTGACAGGGGAAGGACTGAAGCTTTCTTT

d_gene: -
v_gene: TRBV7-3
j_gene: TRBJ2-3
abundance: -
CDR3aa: CASSLGETSSAQYF
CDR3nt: TGTGCCAGCAGCTTAGGGGAGACTAGTTCTGCGCAGTATTTT

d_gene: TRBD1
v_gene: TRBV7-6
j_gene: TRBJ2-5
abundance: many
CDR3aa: CASSLAGDRASEETQYF
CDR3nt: TGTGCCAGCAGCTTAGCGGGGGACAGGGCGTCCGAAGAGACCCAGTACTTC

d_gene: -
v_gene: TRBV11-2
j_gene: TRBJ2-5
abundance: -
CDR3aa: CASSRALLGETQYF
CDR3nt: TGTGCCAGCAGCCGGGCCTTACTCGGGGAGACCCAGTACTTC

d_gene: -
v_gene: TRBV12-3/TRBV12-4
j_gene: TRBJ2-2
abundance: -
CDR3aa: CASSDKIQASNTGELFF
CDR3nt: TGTGCCAGCAGTGACAAAATACAGGCCTCGAACACCGGGGAGCTGTTTTTT

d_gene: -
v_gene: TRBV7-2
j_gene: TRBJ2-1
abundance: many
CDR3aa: CASSSRRSSYNEQFF
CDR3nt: TGTGCCAGCAGCTCCAGGAGGAGCTCCTACAATGAGCAGTTCTTC

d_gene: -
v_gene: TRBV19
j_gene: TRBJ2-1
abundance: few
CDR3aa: CASSILALYPYNEQFF
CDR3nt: TGTGCCAGTAGTATACTTGCCTTGTACCCCTACAATGAGCAGTTCTTC

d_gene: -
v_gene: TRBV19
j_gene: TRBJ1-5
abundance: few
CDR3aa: CASSIVAKGDSNQPQHF
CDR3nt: TGTGCCAGTAGTATAGTAGCGAAGGGGGATAGCAATCAGCCCCAGCATTTT

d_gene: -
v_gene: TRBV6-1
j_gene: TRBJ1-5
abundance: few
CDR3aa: CASSEGLGNQPQHF
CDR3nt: TGTGCCAGCAGTGAAGGGCTCGGCAATCAGCCCCAGCATTTT

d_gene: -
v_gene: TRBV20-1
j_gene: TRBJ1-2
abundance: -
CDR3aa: CSASQARYTF
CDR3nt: TGCAGTGCTAGTCAGGCGCGCTACACCTTC

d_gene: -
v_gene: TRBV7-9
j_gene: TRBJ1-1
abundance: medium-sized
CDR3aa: CASSSSIEAFF
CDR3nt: TGTGCCAGCAGCTCAAGTATTGAAGCTTTCTTT

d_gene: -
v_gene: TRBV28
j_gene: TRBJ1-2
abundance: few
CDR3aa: CASSLSPGQDYGYTF
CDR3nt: TGTGCCAGCAGTTTATCTCCGGGGCAGGACTATGGCTACACCTTC

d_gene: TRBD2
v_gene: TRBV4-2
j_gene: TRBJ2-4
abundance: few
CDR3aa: CASSQGPAGDIKNIQYF
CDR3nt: TGTGCCAGCAGCCAAGGCCCAGCGGGGGATATCAAAAACATTCAGTACTTC

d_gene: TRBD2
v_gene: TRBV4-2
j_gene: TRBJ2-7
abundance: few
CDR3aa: CASSQEVASGSEQYF
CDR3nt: TGTGCCAGCAGCCAAGAAGTGGCTAGCGGGAGCGAGCAGTACTTC

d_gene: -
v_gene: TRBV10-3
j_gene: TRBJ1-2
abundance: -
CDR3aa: CAISDDLAIGEVNTF
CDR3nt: TGTGCCATCAGTGACGACCTGGCGATCGGGGAGGTAAACACCTTC

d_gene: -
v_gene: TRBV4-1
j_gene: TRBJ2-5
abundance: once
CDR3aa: CASSQNAGETQYF
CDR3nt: TGTGCCAGCAGCCAGAACGCGGGCGAGACCCAGTACTTC

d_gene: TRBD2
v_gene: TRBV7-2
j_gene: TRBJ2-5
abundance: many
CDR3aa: CASSFGGAGGAQETQYF
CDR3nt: TGTGCCAGCAGCTTCGGTGGAGCGGGAGGGGCTCAAGAGACCCAGTACTTC

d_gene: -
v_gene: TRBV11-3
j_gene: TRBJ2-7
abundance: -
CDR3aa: CASSTGQDSYEQYF
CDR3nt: TGTGCCAGCAGCACCGGACAAGACTCCTACGAGCAGTACTTC

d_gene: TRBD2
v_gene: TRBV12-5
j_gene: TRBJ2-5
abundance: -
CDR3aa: CASDSGAETQYF
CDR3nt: TGTGCTAGTGATAGCGGGGCGGAGACCCAGTACTTC

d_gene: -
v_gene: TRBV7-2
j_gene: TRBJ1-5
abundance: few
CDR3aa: CASSLFGQLNQPQHF
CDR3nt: TGTGCCAGCAGCTTATTCGGTCAGCTAAATCAGCCCCAGCATTTT

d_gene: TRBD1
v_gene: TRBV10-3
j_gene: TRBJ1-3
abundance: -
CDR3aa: CAISESIGQGYTIYF
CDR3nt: TGTGCCATCAGTGAGTCGATCGGACAGGGCTACACCATATATTTT

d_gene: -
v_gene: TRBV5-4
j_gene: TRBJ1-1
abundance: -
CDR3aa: CASSLAKQGNTEAFF
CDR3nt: TGTGCCAGCAGCTTGGCCAAACAGGGGAACACTGAAGCTTTCTTT

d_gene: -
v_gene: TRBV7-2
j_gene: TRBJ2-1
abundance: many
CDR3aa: CASSPRRQFYNEQFF
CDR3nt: TGTGCCAGCAGCCCGAGGAGGCAGTTCTACAATGAGCAGTTCTTC

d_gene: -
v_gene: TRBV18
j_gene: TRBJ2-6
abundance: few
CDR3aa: CASSPVLSSGANVLTF
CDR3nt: TGTGCCAGCTCTCCGGTACTAAGCTCTGGGGCCAACGTCCTGACTTTC

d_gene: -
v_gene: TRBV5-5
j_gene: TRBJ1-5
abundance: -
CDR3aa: CASSLVPSQGKANQPQHF
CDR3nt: TGTGCCAGCAGCTTGGTTCCCTCTCAGGGGAAGGCCAATCAGCCCCAGCATTTT

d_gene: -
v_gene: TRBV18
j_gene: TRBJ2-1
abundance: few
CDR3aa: CASSAGGSYYNEQFF
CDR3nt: TGTGCCAGCTCAGCGGGCGGGTCATACTACAATGAGCAGTTCTTC

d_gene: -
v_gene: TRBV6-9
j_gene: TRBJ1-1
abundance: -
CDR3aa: CASSYSGGLEAFF
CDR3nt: TGTGCCAGCAGTTATTCGGGCGGCCTTGAAGCTTTCTTT

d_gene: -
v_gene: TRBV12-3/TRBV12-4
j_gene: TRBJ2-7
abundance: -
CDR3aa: CASSPVGADYEQYF
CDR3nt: TGTGCCAGCAGTCCCGTGGGGGCGGATTACGAGCAGTACTTC

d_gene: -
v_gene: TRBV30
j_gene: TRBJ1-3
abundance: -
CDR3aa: CAWSALQVRSGNTIYF
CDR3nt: TGTGCCTGGAGTGCCTTACAGGTTAGGTCTGGAAACACCATATATTTT

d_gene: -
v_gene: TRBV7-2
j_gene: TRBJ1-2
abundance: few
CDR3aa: CASSPTPRLNGYTF
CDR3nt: TGTGCCAGCAGCCCTACCCCCAGGCTGAATGGCTACACCTTC

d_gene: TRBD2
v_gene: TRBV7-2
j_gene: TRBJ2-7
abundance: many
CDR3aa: CASSLEIAGGSEQYF
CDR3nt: TGTGCCAGCAGCTTAGAGATAGCGGGAGGCTCCGAGCAGTACTTC

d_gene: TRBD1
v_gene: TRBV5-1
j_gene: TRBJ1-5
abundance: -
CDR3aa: CASSRTGGTQPQHF
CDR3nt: TGCGCCAGCAGCCGGACAGGGGGCACTCAGCCCCAGCATTTT

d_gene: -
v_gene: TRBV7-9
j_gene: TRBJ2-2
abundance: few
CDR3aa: CASSLPGFRGFNTGELFF
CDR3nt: TGTGCCAGCAGCTTACCGGGATTCCGAGGGTTTAACACCGGGGAGCTGTTTTTT

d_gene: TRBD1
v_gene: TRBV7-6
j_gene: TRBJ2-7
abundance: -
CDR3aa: CASSSGQQYEQYF
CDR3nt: TGTGCCAGCAGCTCGGGACAGCAGTACGAGCAGTACTTC

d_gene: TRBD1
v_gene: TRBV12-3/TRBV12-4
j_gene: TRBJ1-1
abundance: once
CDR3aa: CASSHINPGTGMNTEAFF
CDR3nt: TGTGCCAGCAGTCATATCAACCCGGGGACAGGCATGAACACTGAAGCTTTCTTT

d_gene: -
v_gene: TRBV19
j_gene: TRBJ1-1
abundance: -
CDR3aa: CASSIVKVTEAFF
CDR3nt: TGTGCCAGTAGTATAGTTAAAGTCACTGAAGCTTTCTTT

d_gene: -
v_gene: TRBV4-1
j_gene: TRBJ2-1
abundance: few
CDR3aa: CASSQDGVEQFF
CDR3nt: TGCGCCAGCAGCCAAGACGGGGTTGAGCAGTTCTTC

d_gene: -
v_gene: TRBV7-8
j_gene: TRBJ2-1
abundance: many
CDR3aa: CASSGGWGSRHNEQFF
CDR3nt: TGTGCCAGCAGTGGGGGGTGGGGGAGCCGGCACAATGAGCAGTTCTTC

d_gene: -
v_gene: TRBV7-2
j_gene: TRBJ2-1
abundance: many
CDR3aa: CASSPSGERADFF
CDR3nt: TGTGCCAGCAGCCCTAGTGGGGAGAGGGCCGACTTCTTC

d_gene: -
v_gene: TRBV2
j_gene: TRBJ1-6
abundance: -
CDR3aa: CASVGRRNNSPLHF
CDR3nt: TGTGCCAGTGTGGGACGGAGGAATAATTCACCCCTCCACTTT

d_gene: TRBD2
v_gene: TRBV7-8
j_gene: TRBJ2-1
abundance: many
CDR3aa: CASSLPTSGRGEQFF
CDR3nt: TGTGCCAGCAGCTTACCCACTAGCGGGAGAGGTGAGCAGTTCTTC

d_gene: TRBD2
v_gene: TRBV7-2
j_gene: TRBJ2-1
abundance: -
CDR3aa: CASSLERDNEQFF
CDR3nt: TGTGCCAGCAGCTTAGAGCGGGATAATGAGCAGTTCTTC

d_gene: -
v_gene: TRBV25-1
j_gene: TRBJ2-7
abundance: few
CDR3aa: CASRGPSYEQYF
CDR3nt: TGTGCCAGCAGGGGGCCCTCCTACGAGCAGTACTTC